This passage covers 29 T cell receptor beta chains from one sample sequenced in a study of blood T cell repertoires in COVID-19. Generated by immunoSEQ multiplex PCR, the TCRdb table keeps only in-frame clones and is missing some. The table lists 150,000 to 200,000 clones, 82% of them singletons, with more than 4% in the top ten. Material for sequencing was PBMCs or T cells enriched from blood (not recorded which). These receptors came from a woman aged 60-75 years with acute COVID-19.

The gene calls are TRBV24-1 and TRBJ2-5; TRBD2 is a possible D gene (7 bases). The CDR3 is 14 residues long. Germline assignment: CDR1 KGHDR and CDR2 SFDVKD. The V and J ends lost 7 bases and 5 bases respectively, with 16 bases between them. The CDR3 is CATSPAGARETQYF. In DNA, the CDR3 is TGTGCCACCAGCCCGGCGGGGGCGCGGGAGACCCAGTACTTC.

The V call is TRBV7-9, the J call TRBJ1-1, with TRBD1 matching over 8 bases. V was pared by 4 bases and J by 3 bases, with 4 bases of the junction left unmatched. The CDR3 length is 14 residues. The germline V gene has CDR1 SEHNR and CDR2 FQNEAQ (reference sequence). CDR3 amino acids: CASSSQGGDTEAFF. CDR3 nucleotide sequence: TGTGCCAGCAGCTCACAGGGGGGAGACACTGAAGCTTTCTTT.

V usage is TRBV30 and J usage is TRBJ1-4, with 8 bases identical to TRBD1. This CDR3 comprises 13 residues. V shed 4 bases, J shed 4 bases, and the junction held 2 bases outside the gene matches. Germline V lookup: CDR1 GTSNPN, CDR2 SVGIG (reference sequence). CDR3 DNA: TGTGCCTGGAATACAGGGGGTAATGAAAAACTGTTTTTT. Its translation is CAWNTGGNEKLFF.

V usage is TRBV6-5 and J usage is TRBJ1-6; TRBD1 matches at 7 bases. CDR1 and CDR2 (germline): MNHEY, SVGAGI. The CDR3 contains 14 residues. V lost 4 bases to trimming and J lost 10 bases; unmatched junction nucleotides: 7. The CDR3 region has the DNA TGTGCCAGCAGTTTTGGGACAGAGATATCACCCCTCCACTTT. The encoded protein is CASSFGTEISPLHF.

The J gene is TRBJ1-1, the V gene TRBV25-1; D is uncertain. The CDR3 has 12 amino acids. With 3 bases removed from V and 2 bases from J, the gap between germline ends came to 4 bases. The germline V gene has CDR1 MGHDK and CDR2 SYGVNS. CDR3 bases: TGTGCCAGCAGTGACCTAAACACTGAAGCTTTCTTT. This encodes CASSDLNTEAFF.

In this sample, this clone turned up once. The genes are TRBV27 and TRBJ2-5; D is ambiguous. V was shortened by 4 bases and J by 0 bases, with 3 bases between the two germline ends. Germline V gene lookup returns CDR1 MNHEY and CDR2 SMNVEV (reference sequence). The CDR3 sequence is 12 residues long. The CDR3 DNA follows: TGTGCCAGCAGTTCGTACCAAGAGACCCAGTACTTC. As protein: CASSSYQETQYF.

The chain links TRBV5-1 to TRBJ2-5, with D possibly matching TRBD2 (6 bases). There are 14 residues in the CDR3. V was shortened by 4 bases and J by 4 bases, with 14 bases between the two germline ends. Germline CDR1 reads SGHRS; CDR2 reads YFSETQ. The CDR3 here is CASSQSAGRETQYF. The CDR3 DNA reads TGCGCCAGCAGCCAGTCAGCGGGTCGAGAGACCCAGTACTTC.

The chain is built from TRBV9 and TRBJ2-1; TRBD2 agrees at 11 bases. Germline-derived CDR1 and CDR2 are SGDLS and YYNGEE. J was trimmed by 10 bases and V by 0 bases; bases with no gene match: 9. The CDR3 is 16 amino acids. The CDR3 protein is CASSVAVLAGVREQFF. CDR3 DNA sequence: TGTGCCAGCAGCGTAGCCGTACTAGCGGGAGTTAGAGAGCAGTTCTTC.

J is TRBJ1-2 and V is TRBV7-7; no reliable D call. The CDR3 covers 16 residues. Germline V gene data show CDR1 as SSHAT and CDR2 as FNYEAQ (reference sequence). The germline V and J ends were trimmed by 5 bases and 4 bases, with 20 bases remaining between them. The CDR3 coding sequence is TGTGCCAGCAGCCCCGTCGACCAGGCAACGCTCTATGGCTACACCTTC. Translated: CASSPVDQATLYGYTF.

In its sample, this clone was seen a few times. In DNA form, the CDR3 reads TGTGCCAGCCAAGGGGATAGCAATCAGCCCCAGCATTTT. Translation gives CASQGDSNQPQHF. This chain connects TRBV28 to TRBJ1-5, with a weak D call TRBD1 (5 bases). CDR1 is MDHEN, CDR2 SYDVKM, per germline. The CDR3 is made up of 13 amino acids. V lost 8 bases and J lost 0, with 8 bases in between. The full variable domain, in which reference TRBV28 and TRBJ1-5 provide the parts outside the CDR3, is DVKVTQSSRYLVKRTGEKVFLECVQDMDHENMFWYRQDPGLGLRLIYFSYDVKMKEKGDIPEGYSVSREKKERFSLILESASTNQTSMYLCASQGDSNQPQHFGDGTRLSIL.

V gene TRBV10-3 combines with J gene TRBJ2-1; 8 bases are shared with TRBD2. Germline CDR1 reads ENHRY; CDR2 reads SYGVKD. CDR3 length: 15 amino acids. The junction had 12 bases not matched to a gene; V was cut back by 10 bases and J by 4 bases. For the CDR3, the DNA is TGTGCCACCGGAGTTTCGGGGGGGCATTACAATGAGCAGTTCTTC. Translation gives CATGVSGGHYNEQFF.

The gene calls are TRBV28 and TRBJ2-7; 9 nucleotides line up with TRBD1. This CDR3 contains 14 residues. The J segment lost 3 bases and the V segment lost 7 bases, leaving 7 bases of the junction unmatched. The germline V gene has CDR1 MDHEN and CDR2 SYDVKM. In DNA, the CDR3 is TGTGCCAGCACTAGGGACAGGGTGGGCTACGAGCAGTACGTC. Encoded protein: CASTRDRVGYEQYV.

The rearrangement uses TRBV30 and TRBJ2-3; the D gene is possibly TRBD1 (6 bases). The CDR3 totals 14 residues. Germline V gene data show CDR1 as GTSNPN and CDR2 as SVGIG (reference sequence). With 2 bases removed from V and 0 bases from J, the gap between germline ends came to 9 bases. CDR3 protein: CAWSWTVSTDTQYF. The CDR3 DNA sequence: TGTGCCTGGAGTTGGACAGTAAGCACAGATACGCAGTATTTT.

The rearrangement joins TRBV19 to TRBJ1-1; tentative D call: TRBD1 (5 bases). Germline V gene sequence: CDR1 LNHDA, CDR2 SQIVND (reference sequence). Trimming shortened V by 7 bases and J by 7 bases, and 19 bases separated the two germline ends. The CDR3 length is 14 residues. The CDR3 DNA is TGTGCCAGTACCCTAGGGGCGAGTTTAGGTGAAGCTTTCTTT. Protein sequence: CASTLGASLGEAFF.

This chain uses TRBV2 with TRBJ2-7; D is possibly TRBD2 (5 bases). Germline V gene lookup returns CDR1 SNHLY and CDR2 FYNNEI. The CDR3 sequence is 13 residues long. V was trimmed by 1 base and J by 3 bases, leaving 7 bases between them. This CDR3 is CASSEEGLYEQYV. CDR3 nucleotide sequence: TGTGCCAGCAGTGAAGAAGGACTCTACGAGCAGTACGTC.

This clone was counted a single time. This rearrangement joins TRBV10-1 to TRBJ1-5; 9 bases align to TRBD1. CDR3 length equals 15 residues. Germline values: CDR1 WNHNN, CDR2 SYGVQD (reference sequence). Trimming took 10 bases from V and 3 from J; bases not matched to a gene: 10. The DNA for the CDR3 is TGCGCCACCCCTCCCGGGACAGGGACCAATCAGCCCCAGCATTTT. It is translated as CATPPGTGTNQPQHF.

CDR3 residues: CASSSSGFGELFF. The CDR3 DNA follows: TGTGCCAGCAGCTCTAGCGGGTTCGGGGAGCTGTTTTTT. J is TRBJ2-2 and V is TRBV11-3, with TRBD2 matching over 8 bases. V was pared by 4 bases and J by 7 bases, with 2 bases of the junction left unmatched. This CDR3 has 13 residues. Germline V CDR1 and CDR2: SGHNT, YENEEA.

The chain couples TRBV6-6 to TRBJ2-7, with no clear D. Germline loops: CDR1 MNHNY, CDR2 SVGAGI (reference sequence). V was trimmed by 0 bases and J by 3 bases, leaving 12 bases between them. CDR3 size: 15 residues. The CDR3 is CASSYSSARNYEQYV. The CDR3 DNA is TGTGCCAGCAGTTACTCGAGCGCTCGGAACTACGAGCAGTACGTC.

This rearrangement joins TRBV28 to TRBJ1-1; D not certain. Trimming stripped 3 bases from V and 3 bases from J, with 8 bases between. Germline CDR1 is MDHEN and CDR2 is SYDVKM. There are 13 residues in the CDR3. Here the CDR3 DNA reads TGTGCCAGCAGTTTTCTGCGGGACACTGAAGCTTTCTTT. Translating it yields CASSFLRDTEAFF.

The chain carries TRBV4-3 and TRBJ1-6; possible D gene TRBD1, 5 bases. V was cut by 1 base and J by 5 bases, with 9 bases left in between. The V gene's germline CDR1 is LGHNA and CDR2 YSLEER. The CDR3 contains 15 residues. CDR3 nucleotides: TGCGCCAGCAGCCAAGCAGGGAACGATAATTCACCCCTCCACTTT. Translated: CASSQAGNDNSPLHF.

This clone was recorded only once. The chain carries TRBV28 and TRBJ1-6; D is unclear. This CDR3 spans 14 amino acids. Trimming stripped 2 bases from V and 11 bases from J, with 13 bases between. In germline, CDR1 is MDHEN, CDR2 SYDVKM. The CDR3 spells CASSLGQPLTPLHF. CDR3 coding DNA: TGTGCCAGCAGTTTAGGGCAGCCTCTAACACCCCTCCACTTT.

The DNA for the CDR3 is TGTGCCAGCAGTCCCCGGGACAGGAACAATCAGCCCCAGCATTTT. Translating it yields CASSPRDRNNQPQHF. The V gene is TRBV2, the J gene TRBJ1-5; 8 bases map to TRBD1. Germline lookup yields CDR1 SNHLY and CDR2 FYNNEI. V dropped 5 bases and J dropped 3; count of bases not matched to a gene: 6. CDR3 size: 15 residues. The full variable domain, rest sourced from reference TRBV2 and TRBJ1-5, is EPEVTQTPSHQVTQMGQEVILRCVPISNHLYFYWYRQILGQKVEFLVSFYNNEISEKSEIFDDQFSVERPDGSNFTLKIRSTKLEDSAMYFCASSPRDRNNQPQHFGDGTRLSIL.

The chain has TRBV21-1 and TRBJ1-1; TRBD1 reflects the table's D call only, with no check against the DNA. TRBV21-1 is recorded as a pseudogene. The CDR3 has 20 residues. The CDR3 nucleotides are TGTGCCAGCAGCAAAGCAACGGCAGGGGACGACAGATATATGAACACTGAAGCTTTCTTT. Protein sequence: CASSKATAGDDRYMNTEAFF.

The V and J genes are TRBV3-1 (or the pseudogene TRBV3-2) and TRBJ1-6; D ambiguous. Germline assignment: CDR1 LGHDT and CDR2 YNNKEL (reference sequence). Trimming left V 4 bases short and J 7 bases short, with 11 bases between. CDR3 length equals 14 residues. As DNA, the CDR3 is TGTGCCAGCAGCCCGACGGGGTTGAATTCACCCCTCCACTTT. It translates to CASSPTGLNSPLHF.

This chain uses TRBV5-5 with TRBJ1-4; D gene unclear. Germline CDR1 SGHKS, CDR2 YYEKEE (reference sequence). This CDR3 comprises 13 residues. Trimming removed 0 bases at V and 5 bases at J, with 5 bases between. The CDR3, as DNA: TGTGCCAGCAGCTTGGTAACAAATGAAAAACTGTTTTTT. This sequence encodes CASSLVTNEKLFF.

The rearrangement joins TRBV2 to TRBJ2-5; D gene ambiguous. V was cut by 6 bases and J by 0 bases, with 11 bases left in between. This CDR3 is 14 amino acids long. CDR1 is SNHLY and CDR2 is FYNNEI in the germline V gene. The CDR3 DNA sequence: TGTGCCAGCAGGCCCTCTACGGACCAAGAGACCCAGTACTTC. As protein: CASRPSTDQETQYF.

This clone is a singleton in its sample. The chain employs TRBV6-2 or TRBV6-3 and TRBJ2-3; TRBD2 is a possible D gene (5 bases). Germline V gives CDR1 MNHEY, CDR2 SVGEGT. V was cut by 4 bases and J by 2 bases, with 16 bases left in between. The CDR3 is made up of 16 amino acids. CDR3 sequence: CASSLVSGGYTDTQYF. The CDR3 nucleotides read TGTGCCAGCAGTTTGGTTTCTGGAGGCTACACAGATACGCAGTATTTT.

Written as DNA, the CDR3 is TGCGCCAGCAGCAGAGGACAGGGACAGCCCCAGCATTTT. Translation: CASSRGQGQPQHF. This chain joins TRBV10-2 and TRBJ1-5; 8 positions agree with TRBD1. Germline CDR1 reads WSHSY; CDR2 reads SAAADI. J lost 7 bases, V lost 6 bases, and 5 bases had no gene match. This CDR3 comprises 13 residues.

V usage is TRBV27 and J usage is TRBJ2-2; the match to TRBD2 covers 14 bases. Germline CDR1 reads MNHEY; CDR2 reads SMNVEV (reference sequence). V was clipped by 5 bases and J by 1 base; unmatched bases: 6. This CDR3 is 18 amino acids long. This CDR3 is CASSPGLAGELNTGELFF. The DNA for the CDR3 is TGTGCCAGCAGTCCGGGACTAGCGGGGGAGCTGAACACCGGGGAGCTGTTTTTT.